The clone carrying this TCR beta chain turned up a few times. Its antigen is currently unknown. CDR1 MNHNS and CDR2 SASEGT come from the germline V gene. The CDR3 length is 15 residues. Trimming took 3 bases from V and 3 from J; bases not matched to a gene: 7. The data were taken from a study of T cells in Graves' hyperthyroidism and ophthalmopathy. Study conclusions and caveats: Appearing also in blood were most of the thyroid clonotypes expanded above 0.001. Stable hyperthyroidism was separated from ophthalmopathy by a model based on 13 V-J features.

Amplification of TCR beta CDR3 regions was performed using RNA transcripts as template. First-round RT-PCR with HTBI primers amplified the TCR CDR3 region. Using its own MiXCR run on the multiplex PCR reads, TCRdb lists one record per CDR3 protein. The sample holds hundreds of thousands of distinct CDR3 sequences, about 13% seen once. Clinical symptoms, serum thyroxine and TRAb, thyroid ultrasound and orbital computed tomography were used for the diagnoses. The receptor comes from a woman in her thirties or forties with Graves' ophthalmopathy. The sequencing input was blood. This rearrangement joins TRBV6-1 to TRBJ2-7; TRBD1 matches at 8 bases. CDR3 amino acids: CASSDPGTGLYEQYF. DNA of the CDR3: TGTGCCAGCAGTGATCCCGGGACAGGTCTCTACGAGCAGTACTTC.